This T cell receptor beta chain stems from a study of cytomegalovirus exposure and HLA in healthy donors. Overall study: Within an early data release were 80 million to 90 million unique TCRs drawn from HLA-typed donors. Of roughly 400 genotyped donors, about 81% grouped in the Caucasian-associated ancestry cluster.

Germline CDR1 SNHLY, CDR2 FYNNEI. The J segment lost 10 bases and the V segment lost 2 bases, leaving 3 bases of the junction unmatched. The CDR3 sequence is 12 residues long. The primer mix had 60 Vbeta and 13 Jbeta primers. The protocol was immunoSEQ multiplex PCR, while the TCRdb copy is restricted to in-frame clones and leaves out a portion. Of 130,000 or so clones in the sample, 77% were seen once. Sequencing was carried out using PBMCs. This chain links TRBV2 with TRBJ1-1, with 8 nucleotides matching TRBD1. The sequence came from a female donor in good health and CMV-seronegative. As DNA, the CDR3 is TGTGCCAGCAGTGAAAAGGGACAGGCAGCTTTCTTT. It translates to CASSEKGQAAFF.